These T cell receptor beta chains were read from a single sample in a study of blood T cell repertoires in COVID-19. Clones were read by immunoSEQ multiplex PCR, and TCRdb kept only the in-frame ones, dropping some. The table includes approximately 220,000 clones, roughly 90% detected once. Source material: PBMCs or T cells enriched from blood (not recorded which). All receptors derive from a woman in her 30s with acute COVID-19. Each CDR3 is given with its conserved first and last residue. A D gene is named only where the DNA matches it firmly. Clone size appears in some rows only: once, few, many, or a class for an expanded clone.

NA	TRBV7-2	NA	TRBJ2-5	TGTGCCAGCAGCTCTACAGGGTTGAGGATGGAGACCCAGTACTTC	CASSSTGLRMETQYF
TRBD1	TRBV7-9	NA	TRBJ2-7	TGTGCCAGCAGCTTAGTAGGGACAGGGCACTACGAGCAGTACTTC	CASSLVGTGHYEQYF
NA	TRBV30	NA	TRBJ1-1	TGTGCCTGGAGACGAGTCTTGGACATGAACACTGAAGCTTTCTTT	CAWRRVLDMNTEAFF
TRBD1	TRBV4-3	NA	TRBJ1-1	TGCGCCAGCAGCCAAGATCTTCAGGGGGCGGGAGCTTTCTTT	CASSQDLQGAGAFF
TRBD2	TRBV5-4	few	TRBJ2-3	TGTGCCAGCAGCTTATGGGCGGGGGGCGAAGATACGCAGTATTTT	CASSLWAGGEDTQYF
TRBD2	TRBV7-2	NA	TRBJ2-3	TGTGCCAGCAGCTTAGTAACGGGACTAGCGGGGGGGTATCCGCAGTATTTT	CASSLVTGLAGGYPQYF
NA	TRBV2	NA	TRBJ2-3	TGTGCCAGCACTCTAGGGAGGGGGGGAGAAGATACGCAGTATTTT	CASTLGRGGEDTQYF
NA	TRBV7-9	NA	TRBJ2-3	TGTGCCAGCAGCCCCCAGACAGATACGCAGTATTTT	CASSPQTDTQYF
NA	TRBV20-1	NA	TRBJ1-1	TGCAGTGCTAGTACGGGGGGCGGAGCTTTCTTT	CSASTGGGAFF
NA	TRBV15	NA	TRBJ2-3	TGTGCCACCAGCGGGGGACAAGACACAGATACGCAGTATTTT	CATSGGQDTDTQYF
NA	TRBV10-3	NA	TRBJ1-1	TGTGCCATCAGTGATAGGGGTAAGAACACTGAAGCTTTCTTT	CAISDRGKNTEAFF
NA	TRBV6-6	NA	TRBJ1-2	TGTGCCAGCAGTTACGGCAGGGGTAGGGATGGCTACACCTTC	CASSYGRGRDGYTF
NA	TRBV7-2	few	TRBJ1-1	TGTGCCAGCAGCTTAGACGGCGGGGCAGAACCTGAAGCTTTCTTT	CASSLDGGAEPEAFF
TRBD1	TRBV29-1	NA	TRBJ2-1	TGCAGCCCCTATCTCAGACAGGGGGCCCTCAATGAGCAGTTCTTC	CSPYLRQGALNEQFF
TRBD1	TRBV7-2	NA	TRBJ2-3	TGTGCCAGCAGCTTAGGGGTGGGACAGGCAGGCACAGATACGCAGTATTTT	CASSLGVGQAGTDTQYF
NA	TRBV6-1	few	TRBJ1-2	TGTGCCAGCAGTGACAGGGTGCATGGCTACACCTTC	CASSDRVHGYTF
TRBD1	TRBV6-5	NA	TRBJ2-7	TGTGCCAGCAACACTAGGGGGACAGGGGCCTACGAGCAGTACTTC	CASNTRGTGAYEQYF
NA	TRBV3-1/TRBV3-2	NA	TRBJ2-2	TGTGCCAGCAGCCCCAGGGGGGCCAACACCGGGGAGCTGTTTTTT	CASSPRGANTGELFF
NA	TRBV6-5	few	TRBJ1-3	TGTGCCAGCAGTTACTCACTGAGCTCTGGAAACACCATATATTTT	CASSYSLSSGNTIYF
NA	TRBV7-9	NA	TRBJ1-5	TGTGCCAGCAGCTTAGGGGAGGGAGAATCACGAATTCAGCATTTT	CASSLGEGESRIQHF
NA	TRBV6-5	NA	TRBJ1-1	TGTGCCAGCAGTTGGGCTGCCCCCGGGGGGGGCACTGAAGCTTTCTTT	CASSWAAPGGGTEAFF
TRBD1	TRBV6-5	NA	TRBJ1-4	TGTGCCAGCAGTTCCTCCGGGACAGCTAATGAAAAACTGTTTTTT	CASSSSGTANEKLFF
TRBD1	TRBV11-3	NA	TRBJ2-2	TGTGCCAGCAGCAGGGGACAGGCGCCGAACACCGGGGAGCTGTTTTTT	CASSRGQAPNTGELFF
TRBD1	TRBV25-1	NA	TRBJ1-2	TGTGCCAGCAGTGAAACCGGGACAGGGGCGGATGGCTACACCTTC	CASSETGTGADGYTF
TRBD2	TRBV19	many	TRBJ2-2	TGTGCCAGTAGTTCAAGACTAGCGGGAGATTCCGGGGAGCTGTTTTTT	CASSSRLAGDSGELFF
NA	TRBV7-2	NA	TRBJ2-5	TGTGCCAGCAGCTTAGGAACAGCAGAGACCCAGTACTTC	CASSLGTAETQYF
TRBD2	TRBV30	NA	TRBJ2-1	TGTGCCTTCTCGACTAGCGGGCTCGGTGAGCAGTTCTTC	CAFSTSGLGEQFF
TRBD1	TRBV24-1	NA	TRBJ2-5	TGTGCCACCAGTGAGACAGGGGGCTACGGGACCCAGTACTTC	CATSETGGYGTQYF
NA	TRBV9	NA	TRBJ2-7	TGTGCCAGCAGCGTAGAGGCAGGGCGAATCCACGAGCAGTACTTC	CASSVEAGRIHEQYF
NA	TRBV2	NA	TRBJ2-3	TGTGCCACCAGTAGTTGGCACACAGATACGCAGTATTTT	CATSSWHTDTQYF
NA	TRBV6-5	NA	TRBJ1-4	TGTGCCAGCAGCCAAACTGCAACTAATGAAAAACTGTTTTTT	CASSQTATNEKLFF
TRBD1	TRBV4-1	NA	TRBJ2-7	TGCGCCAGCAGCTCAAGTTCGAGGGATAGATGGGACAGGAGATCCTACGAGCAGTACTTC	CASSSSSRDRWDRRSYEQYF
NA	TRBV6-5	NA	TRBJ1-1	TGTGCCAGTTTGATCAGGGACTGGAACACTGAAGCTTTCTTT	CASLIRDWNTEAFF
NA	TRBV18	once	TRBJ1-2	TGTGCCAGCTCACTTATTACAGGAACTAACTATGGCTACACCTTC	CASSLITGTNYGYTF
NA	TRBV5-1	NA	TRBJ1-2	TGCGCCAGCAGCTTGGGTGGACAAGGAGACTATGGCTACACCTTC	CASSLGGQGDYGYTF
NA	TRBV2	once	TRBJ1-5	TGTGCCAGCAGTGAAGAACCAGATCAGCCCCAGCATTTT	CASSEEPDQPQHF
NA	TRBV30	NA	TRBJ1-5	TGTGCCTGGAGTTACGAATGGGGGCAGGGCCATCAGCCCCAGCATTTT	CAWSYEWGQGHQPQHF
TRBD2	TRBV27	NA	TRBJ2-7	TGTGCCAGCAGGCGACGGGGGGACTACGAGCAGTACTTC	CASRRRGDYEQYF
NA	TRBV19	NA	TRBJ2-5	TGTGCCAGTAGGCGGACAGTACCAGAGACCCAGTACTTC	CASRRTVPETQYF
NA	TRBV4-3	NA	TRBJ1-1	TGCGCCAGCAGCCAAGTAGTCGGGGAGTTGGAACCGGACACTGAAGCTTTCTTT	CASSQVVGELEPDTEAFF
NA	TRBV10-3	NA	TRBJ1-2	TGTGCCATCGGTAGTGCGGCAGAAGCTAACTATGGCTACACCTTC	CAIGSAAEANYGYTF
NA	TRBV6-6	NA	TRBJ1-1	TGTGCCAGCAGCCGCCCTAAGGGGGGGTGGACTGAAGCTTTCTTT	CASSRPKGGWTEAFF
NA	TRBV19	NA	TRBJ1-1	TGTGCCAGTAGTCCGGGGACTGAAGCTTTCTTT	CASSPGTEAFF
TRBD1	TRBV25-1	NA	TRBJ2-2	TGTGCCAGTTGTGCAAGGGACAGCACCGGGGAGCTGTTTTTT	CASCARDSTGELFF
NA	TRBV27	NA	TRBJ2-1	TGTGCCAGCAGTACCCGAGGCTACAATGAGCAGTTCTTC	CASSTRGYNEQFF
NA	TRBV27	NA	TRBJ1-6	TGTGCCAGCAGCTTAGACAGAGATAATTCACCCCTCCACTTT	CASSLDRDNSPLHF
NA	TRBV2	NA	TRBJ1-2	TGTGCCAGCAATATGATAGGCAGGGCTGGCTACACCTTC	CASNMIGRAGYTF
TRBD1	TRBV10-1	NA	TRBJ2-7	TGCGCCAGCAGCCTGGGACAGGGGCCCTACGAGCAGTACTTC	CASSLGQGPYEQYF
NA	TRBV18	NA	TRBJ2-7	TGTGCCAGCTCACCACCGGAACCCTGGGGGGGCGGCGAGCAGTACTTC	CASSPPEPWGGGEQYF
TRBD1	TRBV30	NA	TRBJ2-5	TGTGCCTGGACCGAGACAGGGGGAGTGACCCAGTACTTC	CAWTETGGVTQYF
TRBD1	TRBV5-1	NA	TRBJ1-2	TGCGCCAGCAGCTTGGATTTGACAGGGTATGGCTACACCTTC	CASSLDLTGYGYTF